This is a list of T cell receptor beta chains from one sample in a study of brain T cells in children with intractable seizures. Clones were sequenced by immunoSEQ multiplex PCR, and TCRdb holds only the in-frame ones, with some missing. Among about 64,000 clones listed, 90% to 97% were seen once. Sequences were derived from peripheral blood, sampled at surgery. The receptors were gathered from a boy younger than two with focal cortical dysplasia and intractable seizures. CDR3s include the opening cysteine and the closing phenylalanine or tryptophan.

J: TRBJ1-5; V: TRBV27; CDR3: CASSFGQGGQPQHF
J: TRBJ2-5; V: TRBV18; CDR3: CASRFPGGPETQYF
J: TRBJ2-2; V: TRBV3-1/TRBV3-2; CDR3: CASSQGHTGELFF
J: TRBJ1-6; V: TRBV18; CDR3: CASSPLDRGADNSPLHF
J: TRBJ2-1; V: TRBV7-7; CDR3: CASSLDPGMNNEQFF
J: TRBJ2-7; V: TRBV11-2; CDR3: CASSLAGVYEQYF
J: TRBJ2-5; V: TRBV5-6; CDR3: CASSYIGRSQETQYF
J: TRBJ2-7; V: TRBV2; CDR3: CASTKTYPASSYEQYF
J: TRBJ1-6; V: TRBV5-6; CDR3: CASSDGRLVNNSPLHF
J: TRBJ1-6; V: TRBV5-6; CDR3: CASSLGGKPLHF
J: TRBJ1-2; V: TRBV6-5; CDR3: CASTQGSGGGYTF
J: TRBJ1-1; V: TRBV13; CDR3: CASSFPGGSSNTEAFF
J: TRBJ2-3; V: TRBV7-9; CDR3: CASSFPNTDTQYF
J: TRBJ2-7; V: TRBV2; CDR3: CASSSGQGASEQYF
J: TRBJ2-7; V: TRBV6-5; CDR3: CASKGGVAYEQYF
J: TRBJ2-5; V: TRBV7-9; CDR3: CASRAGDQETQYF
J: TRBJ2-7; V: TRBV5-8; CDR3: CASSLSGNSYEQYF
J: TRBJ1-1; V: TRBV11-2; CDR3: CASSSQDTEAFF
J: TRBJ1-2; V: TRBV2; CDR3: CASSEGRYGYTF
J: TRBJ2-5; V: TRBV4-1; CDR3: CASSQEGGRLGSETQYF
J: TRBJ2-1; V: TRBV5-1; CDR3: CASSFAEPNEQFF
J: TRBJ2-7; V: TRBV20-1; CDR3: CSASGTYEQYF